This record covers a single T cell receptor beta chain. Germline V gives CDR1 MNHNS, CDR2 SASEGT. This CDR3 is built from 15 residues. V was pared by 3 bases and J by 10 bases, with 16 bases between. Using immunoSEQ multiplex PCR, the repertoire was profiled, and TCRdb retains in-frame clones only, with some absent. The sample has under 300,000 clones; over 65% are singletons. This entry comes from a study of blood T cell repertoires in COVID-19. Study information: Spain, Italy and the United States supplied samples that represented acute and convalescent COVID-19.

The V gene is TRBV6-1, the J gene TRBJ1-6; weak D call: TRBD1 (6 bases). The clonotype originates from an elderly woman with acute or convalescent COVID-19. The source material was peripheral blood. The CDR3 nucleotides are TGTGCCAGCAGTGAGGGGGACACCTCGACCTCACCCCTCCACTTT. Residues: CASSEGDTSTSPLHF.